This TCR beta chain appears in the sequencing data of a study of identical twins. The authors used template switching to add a universal primer site and gave cDNA unique molecular identifiers. TCRdb ran MiXCR on the 5' RACE reads and lists one entry per CDR3 protein. The top ten hold 0.98% of the sample, which has some 500,000 distinct CDR3 sequences, around 15% seen once. Trimming took 3 bases from V and 2 from J, leaving 6 bases between them. CDR1 and CDR2 from the germline V gene are GTSNPN and SVGIG (reference sequence). This CDR3 has 12 residues. The same data also contributed to another study, on yellow fever vaccine responses in identical twins.

The chain recombines TRBV30 with TRBJ2-3; D uncertain. Sequencing was performed on CD4+ T cells sorted from blood. The source is a woman aged 18-29 years in good health. CDR3 sequence reads: CAWSRFTDTQYF. The CDR3 DNA sequence: TGTGCCTGGAGCAGGTTCACAGATACGCAGTATTTT.